A selection of T cell receptor beta chains follows, all from one sample in a study of glioma-infiltrating T cells after dendritic cell vaccination. Method: immunoSEQ multiplex PCR; TCRdb's copy keeps in-frame clones and lacks some. Among almost 65,000 clones, about 81% were seen once, and the ten largest hold about 9%. The specimen comprised blood, sampled before dendritic cell vaccination. The receptors were sampled from a human donor with glioblastoma. The CDR3 runs from the conserved cysteine through the conserved F or W. Fields, in order: D gene, J gene, V gene, clone size, CDR3 protein, CDR3 DNA. D genes are given only for firm matches. Size is omitted from some rows. Given values are once, few, many or a class for expanded clones.

TRBD1 | TRBJ2-2 | TRBV5-1 | - | CASSSGGRGNTGELFF | TGCGCCAGCAGCTCAGGGGGCAGGGGGAACACCGGGGAGCTGTTTTTT
TRBD1 | TRBJ2-3 | TRBV28 | few | CASSWNRGPDSTDTQYF | TGTGCCAGCAGTTGGAACAGGGGGCCAGACTCCACAGATACGCAGTATTTT
- | TRBJ1-1 | TRBV7-8 | - | CASSLVQGGTEAFF | TGTGCCAGCAGCTTAGTACAGGGAGGGACTGAAGCTTTCTTT
TRBD2 | TRBJ2-7 | TRBV7-8 | - | CASSFRREDEQYF | TGTGCCAGCAGCTTCCGACGGGAGGACGAGCAGTACTTC
TRBD2 | TRBJ2-1 | TRBV7-9 | - | CASSFGETSGVYNEQFF | TGTGCCAGCAGCTTTGGCGAGACTAGCGGGGTTTACAATGAGCAGTTCTTC
TRBD1 | TRBJ2-7 | TRBV30 | - | CAWTGTGFHEQYF | TGTGCCTGGACCGGGACAGGGTTCCACGAGCAGTACTTC
- | TRBJ2-7 | TRBV25-1 | - | CASSSWGGSYEQYF | TGTGCCAGCAGTTCCTGGGGAGGTTCCTACGAGCAGTACTTC
- | TRBJ2-7 | TRBV2 | - | CASSEAGGTYEQYF | TGTGCCAGCAGTGAAGCGGGGGGTACCTACGAGCAGTACTTC
TRBD1 | TRBJ1-2 | TRBV5-6 | - | CASSLRQGRGGYTF | TGTGCCAGCAGCTTACGACAGGGCCGGGGCGGCTACACCTTC
TRBD2 | TRBJ2-1 | TRBV2 | once | CASSPLAGGSINEQFF | TGTGCCAGCAGCCCACTAGCGGGGGGTAGTATAAATGAGCAGTTCTTC
- | TRBJ1-1 | TRBV5-6 | few | CASSTTALEAFF | TGTGCCAGCAGCACGACAGCCCTTGAAGCTTTCTTT
TRBD2 | TRBJ2-3 | TRBV5-1 | - | CASSGGLAGGTTSTDTQYF | TGCGCCAGCAGCGGGGGACTAGCGGGGGGGACTACTAGCACAGATACGCAGTATTTT
- | TRBJ1-6 | TRBV15 | - | CATSRDPGEDSPLHF | TGTGCCACCAGCAGAGATCCTGGTGAGGATTCACCCCTCCACTTT
TRBD1 | TRBJ2-1 | TRBV25-1 | - | CASSATTGASYNEQFF | TGTGCCAGCAGTGCTACAACAGGGGCTTCCTACAATGAGCAGTTCTTC
TRBD1 | TRBJ1-3 | TRBV23-1 | few | CASSQSLNRGSNTIYF | TGCGCCAGCAGTCAATCGTTAAACAGGGGGAGTAACACCATATATTTT
TRBD1 | TRBJ1-2 | TRBV4-1 | - | CASSPQGAGGYTF | TGCGCCAGCAGCCCACAGGGGGCGGGGGGCTACACCTTC
TRBD2 | TRBJ2-1 | TRBV9 | - | CASSSNSPGLDAEQFF | TGTGCCAGCAGCTCTAATTCGCCGGGACTAGATGCTGAGCAGTTCTTC
- | TRBJ2-1 | TRBV28 | few | CASSLERSYNEQFF | TGTGCCAGCAGTTTAGAGCGATCCTACAATGAGCAGTTCTTC